Sequencing of this T cell receptor beta chain was carried out in a study of shared clonotypes between healthy human individuals. TCRdb's copy holds only in-frame clones and misses some; the assay was immunoSEQ multiplex PCR. The table includes 2 million to 2.5 million clones, over 90% detected once. The CDR3 runs 17 residues. The junction had 14 bases not matched to a gene; V was cut back by 6 bases and J by 4 bases. In germline, CDR1 is SNHLY, CDR2 FYNNEI. Concerning this clone itself: Its cognate antigen is unknown.

Broader study findings: A few donors held about 5% of naive CD4 clonotypes in common.

This sequence joins TRBV2 and TRBJ1-1, with 10 bases matching TRBD1. Sequencing was carried out using naive CD4+ T cells from PBMCs. Subset: CD45RA+ positively selected. The TCR sequence derives from a man aged 18 to 30 in good health. Some clones in this sample may be carry-over from other donors' samples. In nucleotides, the CDR3 is TGTGCCAGCAGGGATACCAGGACAGGGGGAAGGAGCACTGAAGCTTTCTTT. Translating it yields CASRDTRTGGRSTEAFF.